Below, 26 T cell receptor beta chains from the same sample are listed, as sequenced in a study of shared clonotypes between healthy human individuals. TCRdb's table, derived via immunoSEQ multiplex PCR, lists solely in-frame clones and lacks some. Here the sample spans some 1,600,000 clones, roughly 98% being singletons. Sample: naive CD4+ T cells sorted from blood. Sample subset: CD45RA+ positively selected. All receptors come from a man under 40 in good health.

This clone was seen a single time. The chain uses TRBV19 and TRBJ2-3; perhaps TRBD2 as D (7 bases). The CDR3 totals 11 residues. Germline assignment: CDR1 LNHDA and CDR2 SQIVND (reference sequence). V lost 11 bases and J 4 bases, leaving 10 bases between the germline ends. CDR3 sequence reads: CAAGAADTQYF. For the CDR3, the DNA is TGTGCCGCGGGGGCCGCAGATACGCAGTATTTT.

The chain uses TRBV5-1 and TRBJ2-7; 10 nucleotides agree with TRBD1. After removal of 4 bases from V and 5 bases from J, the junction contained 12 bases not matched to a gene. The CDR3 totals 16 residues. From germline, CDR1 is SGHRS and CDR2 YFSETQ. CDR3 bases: TGCGCCAGCAGCCCCATCGGGACAGGGGCGGTGGACGAGCAGTACTTC. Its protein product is CASSPIGTGAVDEQYF.

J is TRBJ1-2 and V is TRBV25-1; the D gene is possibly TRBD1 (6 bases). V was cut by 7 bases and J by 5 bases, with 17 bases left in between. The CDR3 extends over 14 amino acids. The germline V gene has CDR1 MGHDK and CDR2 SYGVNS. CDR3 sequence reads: CASKNGQGFYGYTF. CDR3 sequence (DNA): TGTGCCAGCAAAAACGGTCAGGGGTTTTATGGCTACACCTTC.

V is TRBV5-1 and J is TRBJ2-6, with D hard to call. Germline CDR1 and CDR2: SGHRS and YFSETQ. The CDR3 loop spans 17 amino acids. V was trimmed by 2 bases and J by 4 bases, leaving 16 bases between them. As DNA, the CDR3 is TGCGCCAGCAGCTTTTCGGTAAACGGAGCCGGGGCCAACGTCCTGACTTTC. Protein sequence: CASSFSVNGAGANVLTF.

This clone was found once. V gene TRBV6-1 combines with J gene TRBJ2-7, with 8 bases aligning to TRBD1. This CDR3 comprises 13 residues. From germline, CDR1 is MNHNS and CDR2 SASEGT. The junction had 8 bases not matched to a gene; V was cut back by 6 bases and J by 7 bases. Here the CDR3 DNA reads TGTGCCAGCAGAAAGACAGGGGTGGGAGAGCAGTACTTC. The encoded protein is CASRKTGVGEQYF.

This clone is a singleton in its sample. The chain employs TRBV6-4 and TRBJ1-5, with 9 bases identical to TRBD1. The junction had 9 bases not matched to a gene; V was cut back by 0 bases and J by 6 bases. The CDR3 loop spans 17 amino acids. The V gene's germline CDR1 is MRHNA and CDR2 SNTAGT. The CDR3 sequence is CASSDSKLGQGSQPQHF. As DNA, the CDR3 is TGTGCCAGCAGTGACTCGAAGCTGGGACAGGGTAGTCAGCCCCAGCATTTT.

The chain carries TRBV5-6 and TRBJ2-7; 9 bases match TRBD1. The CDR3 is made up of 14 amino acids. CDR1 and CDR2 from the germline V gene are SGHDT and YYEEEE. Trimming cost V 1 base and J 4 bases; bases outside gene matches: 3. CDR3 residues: CASSLWDREYEQYF. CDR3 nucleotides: TGTGCCAGCAGCTTGTGGGACAGGGAATACGAGCAGTACTTC. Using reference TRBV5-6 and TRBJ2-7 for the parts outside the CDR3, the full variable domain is DAGVTQSPTHLIKTRGQQVTLRCSPKSGHDTVSWYQQALGQGPQFIFQYYEEEERQRGNFPDRFSGHQFPNYSSELNVNALLLGDSALYLCASSLWDREYEQYFGPGTRLTVT.

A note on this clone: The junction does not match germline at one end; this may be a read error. CDR3 nucleotides: TGCGCCAGCAGCCCCGACTCCGTGGGACACCAACGATTC. Translating gives CASSPDSVGHQRF. The gene calls are TRBV5-1 and TRBJ2-6; D perhaps matches TRBD1 (6 bases). Germline CDR1 reads SGHRS; CDR2 reads YFSETQ. This CDR3 contains 13 residues.

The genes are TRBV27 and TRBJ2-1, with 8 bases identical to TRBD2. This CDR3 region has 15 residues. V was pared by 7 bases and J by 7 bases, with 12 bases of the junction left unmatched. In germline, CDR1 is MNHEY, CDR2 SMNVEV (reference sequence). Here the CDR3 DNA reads TGTGCCAGCACCATGGGGCGGGAGGCGGTGAATGAGCAGTTCTTC. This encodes CASTMGREAVNEQFF.

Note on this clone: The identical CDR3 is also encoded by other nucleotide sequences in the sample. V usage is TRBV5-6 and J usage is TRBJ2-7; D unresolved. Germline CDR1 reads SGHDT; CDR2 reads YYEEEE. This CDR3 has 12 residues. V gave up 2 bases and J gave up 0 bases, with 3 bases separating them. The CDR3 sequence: CASSFSSYEQYF. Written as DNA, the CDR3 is TGTGCCAGCAGCTTTAGCTCCTACGAGCAGTACTTC. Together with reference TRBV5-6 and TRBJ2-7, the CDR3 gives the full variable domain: DAGVTQSPTHLIKTRGQQVTLRCSPKSGHDTVSWYQQALGQGPQFIFQYYEEEERQRGNFPDRFSGHQFPNYSSELNVNALLLGDSALYLCASSFSSYEQYFGPGTRLTVT.

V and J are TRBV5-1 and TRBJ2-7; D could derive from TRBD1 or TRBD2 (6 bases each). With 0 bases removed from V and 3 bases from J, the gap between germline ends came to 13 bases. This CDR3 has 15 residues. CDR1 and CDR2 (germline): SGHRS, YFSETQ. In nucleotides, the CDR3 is TGCGCCAGCAGCTTGGAGGGGGGCGGTTTCTACGAGCAGTACTTC. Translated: CASSLEGGGFYEQYF.

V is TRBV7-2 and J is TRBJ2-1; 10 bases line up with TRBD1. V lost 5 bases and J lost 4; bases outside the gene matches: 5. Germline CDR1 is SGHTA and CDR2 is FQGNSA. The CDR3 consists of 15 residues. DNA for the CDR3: TGTGCCAGCAGCCAGGACAGGGGGTCATACAATGAGCAGTTCTTC. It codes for CASSQDRGSYNEQFF.

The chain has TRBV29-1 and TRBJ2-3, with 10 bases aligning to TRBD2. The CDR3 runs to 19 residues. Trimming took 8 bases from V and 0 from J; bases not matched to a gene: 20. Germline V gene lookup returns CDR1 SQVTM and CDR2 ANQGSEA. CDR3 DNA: TGCAGCACAAAGCGGCTAGCGGGAGTAAGCGGGACTAGCACAGATACGCAGTATTTT. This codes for CSTKRLAGVSGTSTDTQYF.

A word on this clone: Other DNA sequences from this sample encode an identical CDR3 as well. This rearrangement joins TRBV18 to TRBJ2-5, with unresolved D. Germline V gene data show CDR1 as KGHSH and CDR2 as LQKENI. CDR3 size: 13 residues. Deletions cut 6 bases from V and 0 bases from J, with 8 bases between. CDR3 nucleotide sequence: TGTGCCAGCTCCCCTACGTACCAAGAGACCCAGTACTTC. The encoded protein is CASSPTYQETQYF.

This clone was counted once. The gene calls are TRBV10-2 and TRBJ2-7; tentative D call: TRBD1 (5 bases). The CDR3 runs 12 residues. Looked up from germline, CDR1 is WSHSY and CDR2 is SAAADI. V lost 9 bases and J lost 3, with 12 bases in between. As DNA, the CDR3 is TGCGCCAGTGGATTAGGGGTCTACGAGCAGTACTTC. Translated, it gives CASGLGVYEQYF.

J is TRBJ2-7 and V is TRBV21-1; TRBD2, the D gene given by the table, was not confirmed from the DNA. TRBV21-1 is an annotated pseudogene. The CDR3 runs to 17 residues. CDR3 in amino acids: CASSKRVRAGGPREQYF. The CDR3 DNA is TGTGCCAGCAGCAAACGAGTCCGGGCGGGAGGGCCGCGCGAGCAGTACTTC.

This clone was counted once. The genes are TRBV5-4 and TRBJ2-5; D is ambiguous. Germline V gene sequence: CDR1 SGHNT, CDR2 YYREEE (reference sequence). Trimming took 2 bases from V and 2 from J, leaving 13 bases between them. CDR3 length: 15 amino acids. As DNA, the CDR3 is TGTGCCAGCAGCTTTGAAGGGTGGGCACAAGAGACCCAGTACTTC. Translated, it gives CASSFEGWAQETQYF.

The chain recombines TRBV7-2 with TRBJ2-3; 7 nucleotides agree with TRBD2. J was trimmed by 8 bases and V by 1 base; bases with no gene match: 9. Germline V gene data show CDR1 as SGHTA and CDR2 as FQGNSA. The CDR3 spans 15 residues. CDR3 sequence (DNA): TGTGCCAGCAGCTTAGGTGGCGGGAGATCGACTACGCAGTATTTT. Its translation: CASSLGGGRSTTQYF.

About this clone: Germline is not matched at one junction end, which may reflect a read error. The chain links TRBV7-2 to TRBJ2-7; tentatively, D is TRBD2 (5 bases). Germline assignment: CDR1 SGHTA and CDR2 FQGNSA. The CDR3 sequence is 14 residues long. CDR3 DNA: TGTGCCAGCAGCCTAGCACTCCTCTCCTACGAGCAGTACTTC. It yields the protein CASSLALLSYEQYF.

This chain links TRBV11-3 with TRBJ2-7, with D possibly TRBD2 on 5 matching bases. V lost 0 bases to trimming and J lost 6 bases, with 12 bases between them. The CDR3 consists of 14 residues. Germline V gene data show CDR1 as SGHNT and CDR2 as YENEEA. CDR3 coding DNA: TGTGCCAGCAGCTTAGAAGGGAGTGGATCCGAGCAGTACTTC. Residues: CASSLEGSGSEQYF. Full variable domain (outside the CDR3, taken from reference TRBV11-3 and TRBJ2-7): EAGVVQSPRYKIIEKKQPVAFWCNPISGHNTLYWYLQNLGQGPELLIRYENEEAVDDSQLPKDRFSAERLKGVDSTLKIQPAELGDSAVYLCASSLEGSGSEQYFGPGTRLTVT.

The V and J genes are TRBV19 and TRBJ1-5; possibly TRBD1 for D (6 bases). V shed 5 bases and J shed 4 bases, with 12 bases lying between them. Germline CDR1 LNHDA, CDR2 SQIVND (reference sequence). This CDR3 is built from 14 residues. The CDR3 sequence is CASSEGHTNQPQHF. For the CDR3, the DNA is TGTGCCAGTAGTGAGGGACACACGAATCAGCCCCAGCATTTT.

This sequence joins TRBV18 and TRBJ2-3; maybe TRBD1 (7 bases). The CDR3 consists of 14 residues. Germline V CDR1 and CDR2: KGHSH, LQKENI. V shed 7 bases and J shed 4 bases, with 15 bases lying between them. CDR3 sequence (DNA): TGTGCCAGCTTCGACAGGGAGGTCGCAGATACGCAGTATTTT. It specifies CASFDREVADTQYF.

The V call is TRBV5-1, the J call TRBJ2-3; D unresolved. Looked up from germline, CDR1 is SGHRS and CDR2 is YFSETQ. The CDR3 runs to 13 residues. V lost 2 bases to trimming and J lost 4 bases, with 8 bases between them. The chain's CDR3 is CASSLLSADTQYF. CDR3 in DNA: TGCGCCAGCAGCTTACTCTCCGCAGATACGCAGTATTTT.

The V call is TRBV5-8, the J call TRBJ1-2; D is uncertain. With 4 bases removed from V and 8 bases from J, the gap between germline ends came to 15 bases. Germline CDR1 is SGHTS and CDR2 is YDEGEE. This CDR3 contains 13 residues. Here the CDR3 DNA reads TGTGCCAGCAGCCCGGACCCATTGCGGGGCTACACCTTC. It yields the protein CASSPDPLRGYTF.

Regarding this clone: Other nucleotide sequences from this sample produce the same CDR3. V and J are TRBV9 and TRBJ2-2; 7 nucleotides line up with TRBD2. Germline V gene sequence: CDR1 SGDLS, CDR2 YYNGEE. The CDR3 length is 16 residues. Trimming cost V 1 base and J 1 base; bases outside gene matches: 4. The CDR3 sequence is CASSVTLAVNTGELFF. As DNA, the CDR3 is TGTGCCAGCAGCGTAACTCTAGCGGTGAACACCGGGGAGCTGTTTTTT.

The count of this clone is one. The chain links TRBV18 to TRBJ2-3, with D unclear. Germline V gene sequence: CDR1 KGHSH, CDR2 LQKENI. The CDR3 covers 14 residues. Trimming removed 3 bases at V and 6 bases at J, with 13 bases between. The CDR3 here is CASSPSQKWDTQYF. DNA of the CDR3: TGTGCCAGCTCACCTAGCCAGAAGTGGGATACGCAGTATTTT.